The sequence of this T cell receptor beta chain was determined in a study of T cells in Graves' hyperthyroidism and ophthalmopathy. This clonotype was counted between two and nine times. Orbital computed tomography and thyroid ultrasound, together with serum TRAb and thyroxine and clinical symptoms, were used for diagnoses. TCR beta CDR3 regions were amplified from RNA transcripts. HTBI primers were employed in a first-round RT-PCR of the TCR CDR3. TCRdb ran MiXCR on the multiplex PCR reads and lists one entry per CDR3 protein. The repertoire consists of 530,000 or so distinct CDR3 sequences, with roughly 18% occurring once and the leading ten covering approximately 18%. Trimming left V 5 bases short and J 4 bases short, with 17 bases between. The CDR3 totals 16 residues. Germline values: CDR1 SGHTA, CDR2 FQGTGA.

The clonotype originates from a woman under 30 with Graves' ophthalmopathy. Sequencing used blood. V is TRBV7-3 and J is TRBJ2-2; D may match TRBD1 or TRBD2 (5 bases each). The CDR3 coding sequence is TGTGCCAGCAGCCTAGGGTCTCCCGGGACCACCGGGGAGCTGTTTTTT. Protein product: CASSLGSPGTTGELFF.